This entry features one TCR beta chain sequence. This record comes from a study of blood T cells in healthy people across ages. Sample-barcoded 5' priming and a J-beta primer mix drove a second PCR of about 7 to 11 cycles. Tags on each cDNA molecule came from a template-switch adaptor with 12 random nucleotides. Per-sample output comprised a minimum of 2.5 million paired-end reads containing CDR3. MiXCR, run by TCRdb on the 5' RACE reads, gives a single entry per CDR3 protein. The table lists about 800,000 distinct CDR3 sequences, more than 45% of them singletons, with approximately 23% in the top ten. Sequenced sample: blood. The TCR was taken from a man younger than 40 in good health.

The CDR3 reads CASSLPLAGNSNEQFF. CDR3 DNA: TGTGCCAGCAGCCTCCCCCTAGCGGGGAACTCAAATGAGCAGTTCTTC. The rearrangement links TRBV3-1 to TRBJ2-1; 9 positions match TRBD2. Germline V CDR1 and CDR2: LGHDT, YNNKEL (reference sequence). J gave up 7 bases and V 4 bases, and 11 bases lay outside the gene matches. The length of the CDR3 is 16 residues.